The 11 T cell receptor beta chains given below trace back to one sample, sequenced in a study of post-analysis software for immune sequencing data (dated by TCRdb to 2015 to 2017). Findings and caveats that apply to the study as a whole: Significantly higher frequencies in patients than in controls were found for five TRBV segments, including TRBV5-6, TRBV5-1 and TRBV20-1.

The library came from PCR. The instrument given in TCRdb is Illumina HiSeq 2500. To reduce PCR and sequencing biases, unique molecular identifiers were incorporated into the TCR beta cDNA libraries. TCRdb took the public reads, trimmed them with fastp at Q25, ran MiXCR for clone calling and kept in-frame beta chains. Duplicate CDR3 protein sequences are folded into a single record with the most common DNA and genes. Counted in this sample were about half a million distinct CDR3 sequences; around 36% of them appeared once. The biggest ten clones account for around 6.1% of the sample. These receptors are not linked to any known antigen. Sequencing was performed on blood. These receptors were taken from a girl between 2 and 17 years old with multiple sclerosis.

The J gene is TRBJ1-1, the V gene TRBV10-3, with 9 nucleotides matching TRBD1. With 9 bases clipped from V and 5 bases from J, the junction kept 10 bases outside the gene matches. This CDR3 spans 14 amino acids. Per germline, CDR1 ENHRY and CDR2 SYGVKD. The CDR3 loop is CAIQPTGGRTEAFF. CDR3 nucleotides: TGTGCCATTCAACCGACAGGGGGGAGAACTGAAGCTTTCTTT.

A few counts support this clonotype. V usage is TRBV20-1 and J usage is TRBJ1-2; 9 nucleotides line up with TRBD1. J was trimmed by 5 bases and V by 1 base; bases with no gene match: 5. Germline lookup yields CDR1 DFQATT and CDR2 SNEGSKA (reference sequence). CDR3 length equals 14 residues. CDR3 coding DNA: TGCAGTGCTAGAGTAGGGACAGGGACGTATGGCTACACCTTC. Translating gives CSARVGTGTYGYTF.

The table lists this clonotype with a few counts. The CDR3 is CASSVYGQETQYF. CDR3 sequence (DNA): TGTGCCAGCAGCGTTTATGGACAAGAGACCCAGTACTTC. The gene calls are TRBV9 and TRBJ2-5; D gene uncertain. Germline CDR1 SGDLS, CDR2 YYNGEE. The CDR3 runs to 13 residues. V was cut by 2 bases and J by 2 bases, with 7 bases left in between.

The sample holds many counts of this clonotype. The rearrangement links TRBV4-1 to TRBJ2-7; 8 positions agree with TRBD2. This CDR3 has 15 residues. Unmatched junction bases numbered 6, after V lost 0 bases and J lost 5 bases. In germline, CDR1 is MGHRA, CDR2 YSYEKL. This chain's CDR3 is CASSQEGSGDHEQYF. CDR3 bases: TGCGCCAGCAGCCAAGAGGGTAGCGGGGACCACGAGCAGTACTTC.

The chain has TRBV4-1 and TRBJ2-1; D unresolved. Germline-derived CDR1 and CDR2 are MGHRA and YSYEKL. Trimming left V 3 bases short and J 9 bases short, with 9 bases between. The CDR3 sequence is 12 residues long. The CDR3 loop is CASSQPRGEQFF. CDR3 DNA sequence: TGCGCCAGCAGCCAGCCGCGCGGTGAGCAGTTCTTC.

This clonotype came up once. This chain uses TRBV28 with TRBJ2-7; TRBD2 might be the D (6 bases). This CDR3 contains 15 residues. CDR1 and CDR2 from the germline V gene are MDHEN and SYDVKM. The germline V and J ends were trimmed by 3 bases and 2 bases, with 14 bases remaining between them. The CDR3 nucleotides are TGTGCCAGCAGTTTCGGGCTCGGAGGGGCCTACGAGCAGTACTTC. It translates to CASSFGLGGAYEQYF.

This clonotype was counted ten times or more. This chain uses TRBV4-1 with TRBJ2-1, with 9 positions matching TRBD2. V was pared by 5 bases and J by 3 bases, with 8 bases of the junction left unmatched. Germline V gives CDR1 MGHRA, CDR2 YSYEKL. The length of the CDR3 is 16 residues. CDR3 nucleotide sequence: TGCGCCAGCAGCGTCCGACTAGCGGAGAGCTACAATGAGCAGTTCTTC. Its protein is CASSVRLAESYNEQFF.

This clonotype has a handful of counts. This chain uses TRBV11-2 with TRBJ1-1; D remains ambiguous. Germline-derived CDR1 and CDR2 are SGHAT and FQNNGV. V lost 4 bases to trimming and J lost 0 bases, with 9 bases between them. This CDR3 spans 14 amino acids. The CDR3 reads CASSSPLLNTEAFF. The CDR3 coding sequence is TGTGCCAGCAGCTCCCCCTTACTGAACACTGAAGCTTTCTTT.

The gene calls are TRBV3-1 and TRBJ1-4; tentative D call: TRBD1 (5 bases). CDR3 size: 13 residues. V lost 4 bases and J lost 13, with 16 bases in between. The germline CDR1 and CDR2 sequences are LGHDT and YNNKEL (reference sequence). DNA for the CDR3: TGTGCCAGCAGCCGCGGGGACGTCGGGCGACTGTTTTTT. As protein: CASSRGDVGRLFF.

This clonotype was counted a single time. The J gene is TRBJ1-6, the V gene TRBV4-1; D unresolved. The CDR3 is 15 amino acids. V gave up 0 bases and J gave up 7 bases, with 10 bases separating them. Germline lookup yields CDR1 MGHRA and CDR2 YSYEKL. The CDR3 is CASSQDRQVNSPLHF. CDR3 coding DNA: TGCGCCAGCAGCCAAGATCGCCAGGTAAATTCACCCCTCCACTTT.

The chain links TRBV10-2 to TRBJ2-5; possibly TRBD1 for D (5 bases). V was cut by 4 bases and J by 1 base, with 10 bases left in between. The length of the CDR3 is 14 residues. Germline V gene data show CDR1 as WSHSY and CDR2 as SAAADI. The CDR3 DNA follows: TGCGCCAGCAGTGCGACGACAGCCCAAGAGACCCAGTACTTC. This gives the protein CASSATTAQETQYF.